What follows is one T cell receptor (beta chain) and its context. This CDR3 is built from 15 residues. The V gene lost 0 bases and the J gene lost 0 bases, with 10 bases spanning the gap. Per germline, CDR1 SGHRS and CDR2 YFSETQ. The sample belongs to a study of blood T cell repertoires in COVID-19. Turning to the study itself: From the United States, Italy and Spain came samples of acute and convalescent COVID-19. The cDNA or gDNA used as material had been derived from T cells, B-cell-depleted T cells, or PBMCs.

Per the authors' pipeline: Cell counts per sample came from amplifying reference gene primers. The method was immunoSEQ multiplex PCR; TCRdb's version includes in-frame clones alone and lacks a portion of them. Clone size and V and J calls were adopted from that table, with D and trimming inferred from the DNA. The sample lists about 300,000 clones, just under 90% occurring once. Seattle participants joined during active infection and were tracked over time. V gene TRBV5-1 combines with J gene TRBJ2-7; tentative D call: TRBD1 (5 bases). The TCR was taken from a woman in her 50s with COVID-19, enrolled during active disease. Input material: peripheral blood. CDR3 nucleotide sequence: TGCGCCAGCAGCTTGGGACAGACCTCCTCCTACGAGCAGTACTTC. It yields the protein CASSLGQTSSYEQYF.